The clone carrying this TCR beta chain was seen more than once but under ten times. The antigen is not known. V gave up 5 bases and J gave up 7 bases; unmatched junction bases: 10. CDR3 size: 14 residues. In germline, CDR1 is MNHEY, CDR2 SVGAGI. The sample comes from a study of blood T cells in healthy people across ages. Whole-study findings and limits: Long-lived donors had more naive CD4+ cells and higher diversity than aged donors.

For the second PCR, which ran for about 7 to 11 cycles, a sample-barcoded 5' primer and a J-beta primer mix were used. Per sample, CDR3-containing paired-end reads numbered at least 2.5 million. TCRdb reprocessed the 5' RACE reads with MiXCR, giving one entry per CDR3 protein. The repertoire holds over 1.5 million distinct CDR3 sequences, with about 50% as singletons. This clonotype originated in a woman between 40 and 50 years old in good health. Sequencing input: blood. This chain connects TRBV6-5 to TRBJ2-5, with 7 bases lining up with TRBD2. CDR3 sequence: CASSPGAREATQYF. The CDR3, as DNA: TGTGCCAGCAGTCCCGGGGCCCGGGAGGCGACCCAGTACTTC.